This T cell receptor (beta chain) appears in the sequencing data of a study of brain T cells in children with intractable seizures. Turning to this clone: Its specificity is unknown.

Sequencing used immunoSEQ multiplex PCR; TCRdb keeps in-frame clones, though not all of them. The repertoire includes 70,000 to 90,000 clones, 85% to 95% of them detected once, and less than 2% sits in the top ten. The sequenced cases were selected for having the highest brain T cell transcript signatures. At least one anti-epileptic drug was given before surgery. Study-wide findings and caveats: Absence of clones before surgery may stem from lower sequencing depth. HCMV serostatus was not known, and viral specificity came from CDR3 similarity only.

This receptor was taken from a boy under three years old with tuberous sclerosis and intractable seizures. The sample in question was peripheral blood, obtained at surgery.

This chain's CDR3 is CASRSLRDNYEQYF. The CDR3 DNA sequence: TGTGCCAGCAGATCACTCCGGGACAACTACGAGCAGTACTTC. The chain employs TRBV7-9 and TRBJ2-7; D perhaps matches TRBD1 (6 bases). CDR1 SEHNR and CDR2 FQNEAQ come from the germline V gene (reference sequence). Trimming left V 6 bases short and J 3 bases short, with 15 bases between. The CDR3 has 14 residues.